The rows below give T cell receptor beta chains drawn from one sample of a study of T cell responses to AZD1222 COVID-19 vaccine. Clones were sequenced by immunoSEQ multiplex PCR, and TCRdb holds only the in-frame ones, with some missing. The table lists 130,000 or so clones, roughly 94% of them singletons. The material sequenced was peripheral blood, taken on day 0 of AZD1222 vaccination. The receptors come from an adult in good health. CDR3s include the opening cysteine and the closing phenylalanine or tryptophan. The order of the fields is V gene, J gene, clone size, D gene, CDR3 protein, CDR3 DNA. D genes are given only for firm matches. Only some rows state a clone size, as once, few, many or a class for expanded clones.

TRBV25-1	TRBJ2-7	NA	NA	CASSELRVEVDF	TGTGCCAGCAGTGAACTTCGCGTTGAGGTCGACTTC
TRBV7-9	TRBJ2-2	NA	TRBD2	CASSSTSGNTGELFF	TGTGCCAGCAGCTCGACTAGCGGAAACACCGGGGAGCTGTTTTTT
TRBV5-1	TRBJ1-1	NA	NA	CASSLPGSTEAFF	TGCGCCAGCAGCTTGCCCGGGAGCACTGAAGCTTTCTTT
TRBV10-3	TRBJ2-5	NA	TRBD2	CAISDPGPGGAWETQYF	TGTGCCATCAGTGACCCCGGGCCGGGGGGGGCCTGGGAGACCCAGTACTTC
TRBV6-5	TRBJ2-7	NA	NA	CASSYSTSPSYEQYF	TGTGCCAGCAGTTACTCCACTAGCCCCTCCTACGAGCAGTACTTC
TRBV4-1	TRBJ2-7	NA	TRBD1	CASSPHRGPLVEQYF	TGCGCCAGCAGCCCCCACAGGGGACCTCTGGTCGAGCAGTACTTC
TRBV27	TRBJ2-7	NA	NA	CASSLGRSYEQYF	TGTGCCAGCAGTTTGGGGCGGTCCTACGAGCAGTACTTC
TRBV3-1/TRBV3-2	TRBJ1-2	NA	NA	CASSQGRTEPRGYTF	TGTGCCAGCAGCCAAGGCAGGACGGAGCCAAGGGGCTACACCTTC
TRBV3-1/TRBV3-2	TRBJ1-2	NA	NA	CASSQDPRSPYGYTF	TGTGCCAGCAGCCAAGATCCAAGGAGCCCCTATGGCTACACCTTC
TRBV6-6	TRBJ2-1	once	TRBD2	CASSEGLAAYNEQFF	TGTGCCAGCAGTGAGGGACTAGCGGCATACAATGAGCAGTTCTTC
TRBV30	TRBJ2-1	NA	TRBD1	CAWSAAEGALGDEQFF	TGTGCCTGGAGTGCAGCCGAGGGGGCTTTAGGGGATGAGCAGTTCTTC
TRBV6-2/TRBV6-3	TRBJ2-3	NA	NA	CASSYLLLPLSTDTQYF	TGTGCCAGCAGTTACTTACTCCTACCGCTCAGCACAGATACGCAGTATTTT
TRBV27	TRBJ1-6	NA	NA	CASSRGSYNSPLHF	TGTGCCAGCAGTCGGGGCTCCTATAATTCACCCCTCCACTTT
TRBV6-1	TRBJ1-4	few	NA	CASTLTGQRNEKLFF	TGTGCCAGCACTTTAACGGGACAAAGAAATGAAAAACTGTTTTTT
TRBV14	TRBJ1-3	NA	TRBD1	CASSDRAIGNTIYF	TGTGCCAGCAGCGACAGGGCGATTGGAAACACCATATATTTT
TRBV11-3	TRBJ2-1	NA	TRBD2	CASSSLAGGPKNEQFF	TGTGCCAGCAGCTCCTTAGCGGGAGGGCCGAAGAATGAGCAGTTCTTC
TRBV4-2	TRBJ2-7	NA	NA	CASSQGIGYLTYEQYF	TGTGCCAGCAGCCAAGGGATCGGGTATCTTACCTACGAGCAGTACTTC
TRBV7-2	TRBJ1-2	NA	TRBD1	CASSTSQGAYGYTF	TGTGCCAGCAGCACCTCGCAGGGGGCCTATGGCTACACCTTC
TRBV5-6	TRBJ1-4	NA	TRBD1	CASKILGTGGPNEKLFF	TGTGCCAGCAAGATCCTCGGGACAGGCGGACCGAATGAAAAACTGTTTTTT
TRBV4-2	TRBJ2-1	NA	NA	CASSQEWGEPANEQFF	TGTGCCAGCAGCCAAGAATGGGGGGAGCCCGCCAATGAGCAGTTCTTC
TRBV14	TRBJ1-1	NA	NA	CASSQRYAAGGGTEAFF	TGTGCCAGCAGCCAGAGGTACGCGGCTGGGGGCGGAACTGAAGCTTTCTTT
TRBV12-3/TRBV12-4	TRBJ2-3	NA	NA	CASSFGPEDTQYF	TGTGCCAGCAGTTTCGGTCCCGAGGATACGCAGTATTTT
TRBV19	TRBJ2-1	NA	TRBD2	CASRTGGGRAGNEQFF	TGTGCCAGTAGGACCGGGGGCGGGAGGGCCGGAAATGAGCAGTTCTTC
TRBV9	TRBJ2-3	NA	NA	CASSVAGAGTDTQYF	TGTGCCAGCAGCGTAGCCGGGGCGGGCACAGATACGCAGTATTTT
TRBV14	TRBJ1-2	NA	NA	CASSQGRVYGYTF	TGTGCCAGCAGCCAGGGGAGGGTCTATGGCTACACCTTC
TRBV5-1	TRBJ2-2	NA	TRBD2	CASSTSGRADTGELFF	TGCGCCAGCTCGACTAGCGGGAGGGCCGACACCGGGGAGCTGTTTTTT